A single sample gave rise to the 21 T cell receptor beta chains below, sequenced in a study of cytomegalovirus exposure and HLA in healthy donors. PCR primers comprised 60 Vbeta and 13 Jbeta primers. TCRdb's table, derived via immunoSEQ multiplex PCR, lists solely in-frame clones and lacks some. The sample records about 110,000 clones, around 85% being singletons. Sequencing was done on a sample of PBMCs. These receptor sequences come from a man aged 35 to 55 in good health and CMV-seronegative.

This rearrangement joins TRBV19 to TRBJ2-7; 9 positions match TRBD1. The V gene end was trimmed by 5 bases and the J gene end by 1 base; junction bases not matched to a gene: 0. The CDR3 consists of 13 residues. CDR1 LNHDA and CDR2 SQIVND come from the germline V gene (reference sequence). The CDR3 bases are TGTGCCAGTAGTGACAGGGGGTCCTACGAGCAGTACTTC. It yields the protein CASSDRGSYEQYF.

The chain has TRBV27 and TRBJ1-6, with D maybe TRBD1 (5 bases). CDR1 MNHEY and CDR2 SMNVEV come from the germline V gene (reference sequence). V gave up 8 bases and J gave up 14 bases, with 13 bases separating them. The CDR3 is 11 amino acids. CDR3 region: CASLGGSTLHF. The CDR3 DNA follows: TGTGCCAGCTTGGGGGGGAGCACCCTCCACTTT.

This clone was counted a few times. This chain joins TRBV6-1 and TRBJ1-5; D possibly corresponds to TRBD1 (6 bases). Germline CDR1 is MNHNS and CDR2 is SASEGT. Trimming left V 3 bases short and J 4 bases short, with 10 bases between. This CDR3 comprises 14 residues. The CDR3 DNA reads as TGTGCCAGCAGTGACAGGGGAAGAAATCAGCCCCAGCATTTT. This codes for CASSDRGRNQPQHF.

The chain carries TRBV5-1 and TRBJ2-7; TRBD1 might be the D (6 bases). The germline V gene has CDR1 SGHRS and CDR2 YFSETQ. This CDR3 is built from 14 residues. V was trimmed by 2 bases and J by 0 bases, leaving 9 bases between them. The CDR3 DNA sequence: TGCGCCAGCAGCTTACAGGGAGACTCCTACGAGCAGTACTTC. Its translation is CASSLQGDSYEQYF.

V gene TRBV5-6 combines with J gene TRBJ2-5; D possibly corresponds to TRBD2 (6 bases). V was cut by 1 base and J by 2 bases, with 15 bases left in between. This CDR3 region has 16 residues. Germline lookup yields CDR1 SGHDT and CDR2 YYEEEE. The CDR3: CASSLYRDGGQETQYF. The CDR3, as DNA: TGTGCCAGCAGCTTGTACCGGGACGGGGGACAAGAGACCCAGTACTTC.

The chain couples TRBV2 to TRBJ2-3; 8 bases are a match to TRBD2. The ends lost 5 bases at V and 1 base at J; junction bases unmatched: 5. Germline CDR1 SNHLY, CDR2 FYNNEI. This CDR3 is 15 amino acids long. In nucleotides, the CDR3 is TGTGCCAGCAGTACTCGAGCGGGGGGCACAGATACGCAGTATTTT. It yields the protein CASSTRAGGTDTQYF.

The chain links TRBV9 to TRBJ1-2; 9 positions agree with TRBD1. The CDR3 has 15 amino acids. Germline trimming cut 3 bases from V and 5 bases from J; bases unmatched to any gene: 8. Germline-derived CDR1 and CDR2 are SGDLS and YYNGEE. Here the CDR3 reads CASSALGQGRYGYTF. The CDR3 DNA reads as TGTGCCAGCAGCGCCTTAGGACAGGGGCGATATGGCTACACCTTC.

Here the CDR3 reads CSVGIGVAGSTDTQYF. CDR3 DNA sequence: TGCAGCGTTGGCATCGGGGTAGCGGGGAGCACAGATACGCAGTATTTT. The chain is built from TRBV29-1 and TRBJ2-3, with 8 bases identical to TRBD2. Germline V gene sequence: CDR1 SQVTM, CDR2 ANQGSEA. The CDR3 has 16 amino acids. Trimming took 4 bases from V and 0 from J; bases not matched to a gene: 9.

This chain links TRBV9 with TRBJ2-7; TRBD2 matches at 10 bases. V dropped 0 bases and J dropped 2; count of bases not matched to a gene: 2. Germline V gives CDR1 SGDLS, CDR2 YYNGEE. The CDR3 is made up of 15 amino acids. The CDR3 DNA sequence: TGTGCCAGCAGCGTAGCCAGCGGGGGGGCCTACGAGCAGTACTTC. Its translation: CASSVASGGAYEQYF. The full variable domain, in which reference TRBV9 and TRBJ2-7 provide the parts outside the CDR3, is DSGVTQTPKHLITATGQRVTLRCSPRSGDLSVYWYQQSLDQGLQFLIQYYNGEERAKGNILERFSAQQFPDLHSELNLSSLELGDSALYFCASSVASGGAYEQYFGPGTRLTVT.

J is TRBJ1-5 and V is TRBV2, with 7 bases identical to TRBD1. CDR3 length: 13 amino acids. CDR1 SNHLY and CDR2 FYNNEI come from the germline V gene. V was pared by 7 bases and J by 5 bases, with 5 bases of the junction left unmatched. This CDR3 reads CASNRDSDQPQHF. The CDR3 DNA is TGTGCCAGCAACCGGGACAGCGATCAGCCCCAGCATTTT.

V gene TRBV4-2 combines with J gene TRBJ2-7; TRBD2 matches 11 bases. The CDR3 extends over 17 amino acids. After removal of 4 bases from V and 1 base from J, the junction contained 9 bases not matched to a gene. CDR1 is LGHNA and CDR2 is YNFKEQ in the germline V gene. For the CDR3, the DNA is TGTGCCAGCAGCCCCGGGCTAGCGGGGGGAGGGTCCTACGAGCAGTACTTC. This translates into CASSPGLAGGGSYEQYF.

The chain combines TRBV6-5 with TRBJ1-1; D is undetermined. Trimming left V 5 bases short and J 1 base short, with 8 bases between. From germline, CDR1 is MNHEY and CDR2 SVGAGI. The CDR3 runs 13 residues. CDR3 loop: CASSRGTNTEAFF. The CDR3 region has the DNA TGTGCCAGCAGTCGCGGCACGAACACTGAAGCTTTCTTT.

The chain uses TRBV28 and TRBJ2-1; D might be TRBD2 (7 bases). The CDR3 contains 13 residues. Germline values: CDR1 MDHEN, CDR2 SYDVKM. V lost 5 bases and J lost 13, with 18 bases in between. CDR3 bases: TGTGCCAGCAGTGAACCAGGGGAGGGCGGTCAGTTCTTC. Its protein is CASSEPGEGGQFF.

CDR3 nucleotide sequence: TGCGCCAGCAGCTCGGGGACAGTCTCCTACGAGCAGTACTTC. Its translation is CASSSGTVSYEQYF. The J gene is TRBJ2-7, the V gene TRBV5-1, with 7 bases fitting TRBD1. The junction had 3 bases not matched to a gene; V was cut back by 3 bases and J by 0 bases. The CDR3 totals 14 residues. Germline CDR1 reads SGHRS; CDR2 reads YFSETQ.

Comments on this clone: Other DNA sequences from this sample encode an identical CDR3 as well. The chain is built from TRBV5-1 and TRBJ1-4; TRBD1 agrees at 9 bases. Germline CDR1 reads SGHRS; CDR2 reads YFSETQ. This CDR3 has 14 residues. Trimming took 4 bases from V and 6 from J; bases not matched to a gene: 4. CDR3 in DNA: TGCGCCAGCAGCCTCGACAGGGGGGATGAAAAACTGTTTTTT. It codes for CASSLDRGDEKLFF.

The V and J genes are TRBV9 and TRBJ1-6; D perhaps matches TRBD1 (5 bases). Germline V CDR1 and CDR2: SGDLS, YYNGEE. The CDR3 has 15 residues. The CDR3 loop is CALTGERSYNSPLHF. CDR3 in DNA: TGTGCTTTAACGGGGGAAAGATCCTATAATTCACCCCTCCACTTT.

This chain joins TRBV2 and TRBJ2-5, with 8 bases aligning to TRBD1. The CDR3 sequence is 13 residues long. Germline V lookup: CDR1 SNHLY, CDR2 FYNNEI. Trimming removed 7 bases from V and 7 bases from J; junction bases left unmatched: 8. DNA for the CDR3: TGTGCCAGCACTATCGGGACAGGCGGGACCCAGTACTTC. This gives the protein CASTIGTGGTQYF.

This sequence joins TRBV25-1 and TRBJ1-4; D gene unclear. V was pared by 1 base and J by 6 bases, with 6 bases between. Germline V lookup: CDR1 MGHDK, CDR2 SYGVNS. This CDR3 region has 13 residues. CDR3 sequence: CASSEFGDEKLFF. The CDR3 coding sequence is TGTGCCAGCAGTGAATTCGGGGATGAAAAACTGTTTTTT.

The CDR3: CASGGQGNQPQHF. The CDR3 coding sequence is TGTGCCAGCGGGGGACAGGGCAATCAGCCCCAGCATTTT. The V call is TRBV28, the J call TRBJ1-5, with 8 positions matching TRBD1. Germline CDR1 MDHEN, CDR2 SYDVKM. The V segment lost 8 bases and the J segment 2 bases; nucleotides outside the gene matches: 2. CDR3 size: 13 residues.

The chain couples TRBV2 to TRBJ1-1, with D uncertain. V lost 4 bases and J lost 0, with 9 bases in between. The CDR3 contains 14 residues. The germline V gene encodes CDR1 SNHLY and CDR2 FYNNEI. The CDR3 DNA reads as TGTGCCAGCAGTGTCCGACAAATGAACACTGAAGCTTTCTTT. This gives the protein CASSVRQMNTEAFF.

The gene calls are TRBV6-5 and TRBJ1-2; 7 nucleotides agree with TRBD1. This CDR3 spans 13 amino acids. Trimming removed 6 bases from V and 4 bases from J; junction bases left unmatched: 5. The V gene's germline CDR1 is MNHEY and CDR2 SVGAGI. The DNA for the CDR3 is TGTGCCAGCAGAACGACAGGGACCTATGGCTACACCTTC. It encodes CASRTTGTYGYTF.